The 29 T cell receptor beta chains in this list originate from one sample, sequenced in a study of PD-L1 blockade in urothelial cancer. Some clones are missing from TCRdb's copy, which holds only in-frame ones; the method was immunoSEQ multiplex PCR. The data show about 43,000 clones, with roughly 91% seen just once and 12% to 15% held by the top ten. Source: PBMCs, taken around atezolizumab (anti-PD-L1) treatment. The receptors stem from an older woman with urothelial cancer.

J is TRBJ2-3 and V is TRBV19; tentative D call: TRBD1 (6 bases). Germline V lookup: CDR1 LNHDA, CDR2 SQIVND (reference sequence). CDR3 size: 14 residues. Trimming removed 10 bases at V and 0 bases at J, with 14 bases between. The CDR3 coding sequence is TGTGCCATCCCAGGGGACACTAGCACAGATACGCAGTATTTT. Encoded protein: CAIPGDTSTDTQYF.

The genes are TRBV6-1 and TRBJ1-1; 8 bases are a match to TRBD1. CDR3 length: 15 amino acids. Germline loops: CDR1 MNHNS, CDR2 SASEGT. J gave up 5 bases and V 5 bases, and 10 bases lay outside the gene matches. This chain's CDR3 is CASSSSGQGRTEAFF. As DNA, the CDR3 is TGTGCCAGCAGTAGCTCTGGACAGGGCAGGACTGAAGCTTTCTTT.

The chain employs TRBV6-5 and TRBJ1-3, with D unresolved. Germline V gene sequence: CDR1 MNHEY, CDR2 SVGAGI. The CDR3 spans 15 residues. Trimming pared 6 bases from V and 7 bases from J, leaving 19 bases between. The CDR3, as DNA: TGTGCCAGCAGCCCTCTAGTGGATTATAGTAACACCATATATTTT. Encoded protein: CASSPLVDYSNTIYF.

The rearrangement uses TRBV10-3 and TRBJ1-1; D call uncertain. The CDR3 covers 11 residues. CDR1 ENHRY and CDR2 SYGVKD come from the germline V gene. V dropped 3 bases and J dropped 14 bases, with 13 bases sitting between them. CDR3: CAISEGLVNFF. The CDR3 DNA follows: TGTGCCATCAGTGAAGGCCTAGTTAACTTCTTT.

This chain links TRBV29-1 with TRBJ2-5, with 10 nucleotides matching TRBD1. CDR1 SQVTM and CDR2 ANQGSEA come from the germline V gene. The J segment lost 5 bases and the V segment lost 0 bases, leaving 9 bases of the junction unmatched. The CDR3 has 16 amino acids. For the CDR3, the DNA is TGCAGCGTTGAAGATCTAGACAGGGGGCGAGGTGAGACCCAGTACTTC. Translation gives CSVEDLDRGRGETQYF. The whole variable domain, remainder taken from reference TRBV29-1 and TRBJ2-5, is SAVISQKPSRDICQRGTSLTIQCQVDSQVTMMFWYRQQPGQSLTLIATANQGSEATYESGFVIDKFPISRPNLTFSTLTVSNMSPEDSSIYLCSVEDLDRGRGETQYFGPGTRLLVL.

The chain joins TRBV7-6 to TRBJ2-7, with 9 bases fitting TRBD1. The CDR3 contains 16 residues. Germline V gives CDR1 SGHVS, CDR2 FNYEAQ. V shed 2 bases, J shed 2 bases, and the junction held 7 bases outside the gene matches. The CDR3 DNA reads as TGTGCCAGCAGCTTATCGAGGGGACAGGGTACCTACGAGCAGTACTTC. Translating it yields CASSLSRGQGTYEQYF. Combining the CDR3 with reference TRBV7-6 and TRBJ2-7 gives the whole variable domain GAGVSQSPRYKVTKRGQDVALRCDPISGHVSLYWYRQALGQGPEFLTYFNYEAQQDKSGLPNDRFSAERPEGSISTLTIQRTEQRDSAMYRCASSLSRGQGTYEQYFGPGTRLTVT.

The chain has TRBV2 and TRBJ1-1; 7 bases map to TRBD1. Germline assignment: CDR1 SNHLY and CDR2 FYNNEI. J was trimmed by 1 base and V by 7 bases; bases with no gene match: 6. CDR3 length equals 14 residues. The chain's CDR3 is CASTNGQANTEAFF. The CDR3 DNA is TGTGCCAGCACGAATGGACAGGCGAACACTGAAGCTTTCTTT.

V usage is TRBV4-3 and J usage is TRBJ2-1; 7 bases are shared with TRBD2. The germline V gene has CDR1 LGHNA and CDR2 YSLEER. The trim removed 0 bases at V and 4 bases at J, leaving 3 bases unmatched. The CDR3 runs to 15 residues. The chain's CDR3 is CASSQEPSGYNEQFF. CDR3 nucleotide sequence: TGCGCCAGCAGCCAAGAGCCTAGCGGATACAATGAGCAGTTCTTC.

This chain links TRBV10-1 with TRBJ2-1; 8 bases are shared with TRBD2. Germline CDR1 is WNHNN and CDR2 is SYGVQD (reference sequence). Losses at the gene ends were 0 bases for V and 4 bases for J; bases not matched to a gene: 8. The CDR3 runs to 17 residues. The CDR3: CASSESTPASGYNEQFF. CDR3 nucleotide sequence: TGCGCCAGCAGTGAGTCGACTCCGGCTAGCGGGTACAATGAGCAGTTCTTC.

There are a few counts of this clone. The chain recombines TRBV2 with TRBJ2-1, with a weak D call TRBD1 (5 bases). Deletions cut 4 bases from V and 6 bases from J, with 16 bases between. In germline, CDR1 is SNHLY, CDR2 FYNNEI. This CDR3 has 15 amino acids. In DNA, the CDR3 is TGTGCCAGCAGTGCCCAGGGCCCCCCCGCCAATGAGCAGTTCTTC. This gives the protein CASSAQGPPANEQFF.

CDR3 nucleotides: TGTGCCAGCAGTGCCATAACAGGGTCCTACAATGAGCAGTTCTTC. Its translation is CASSAITGSYNEQFF. The gene calls are TRBV2 and TRBJ2-1; possibly TRBD1 for D (6 bases). The V gene's germline CDR1 is SNHLY and CDR2 FYNNEI. The CDR3 has 15 residues. V gave up 4 bases and J gave up 1 base, with 11 bases separating them.

The V call is TRBV5-1, the J call TRBJ2-2; TRBD1 might be the D (6 bases). Germline-derived CDR1 and CDR2 are SGHRS and YFSETQ. The CDR3 loop spans 16 amino acids. The V and J ends lost 0 bases and 4 bases respectively, with 13 bases between them. Here the CDR3 DNA reads TGCGCCAGCAGCTTGGTATCCCGGACAGTCACCGGGGAGCTGTTTTTT. This codes for CASSLVSRTVTGELFF.

This chain uses TRBV28 with TRBJ2-1, with 9 nucleotides matching TRBD1. CDR1 MDHEN and CDR2 SYDVKM come from the germline V gene. The CDR3 has 15 amino acids. V lost 2 bases and J lost 6; bases outside the gene matches: 5. The CDR3 spells CASSLGDRDLNEQFF. Written as DNA, the CDR3 is TGTGCCAGCAGTTTAGGGGACAGGGACCTCAATGAGCAGTTCTTC. The whole variable domain, filled in from reference TRBV28 and TRBJ2-1, reads DVKVTQSSRYLVKRTGEKVFLECVQDMDHENMFWYRQDPGLGLRLIYFSYDVKMKEKGDIPEGYSVSREKKERFSLILESASTNQTSMYLCASSLGDRDLNEQFFGPGTRLTVL.

This chain links TRBV5-1 with TRBJ2-3, with 7 bases aligning to TRBD1. V shed 1 base and J 4 bases; nucleotides not matched to a gene: 3. Germline V gene sequence: CDR1 SGHRS, CDR2 YFSETQ. The CDR3 extends over 14 amino acids. CDR3 sequence (DNA): TGCGCCAGCAGCTTGTTGACAGGGTCAGATACGCAGTATTTT. Translated, it gives CASSLLTGSDTQYF. The entire variable domain, with the rest obtained from reference TRBV5-1 and TRBJ2-3, is as follows: KAGVTQTPRYLIKTRGQQVTLSCSPISGHRSVSWYQQTPGQGLQFLFEYFSETQRNKGNFPGRFSGRQFSNSRSEMNVSTLELGDSALYLCASSLLTGSDTQYFGPGTRLTVL.

This chain connects TRBV7-8 to TRBJ2-1, with a possible D match to TRBD2 (5 bases). Trimming left V 2 bases short and J 9 bases short, with 17 bases between. The CDR3 covers 15 residues. The germline gives CDR1 SGHVS, CDR2 FQNEAQ. The CDR3, as DNA: TGTGCCAGCAGCTTAATGGGCAGCGGTCTCGGTGAGCAGTTCTTC. Translated: CASSLMGSGLGEQFF.

The sample holds a few counts of this clone. The genes are TRBV18 and TRBJ2-4, with TRBD1 matching 7 bases. The germline V gene has CDR1 KGHSH and CDR2 LQKENI. The V segment lost 6 bases and the J segment 3 bases; nucleotides outside the gene matches: 11. There are 16 residues in the CDR3. The CDR3 bases are TGTGCCAGCTCCCCAATCCACCGGGACAGCAAAAACATTCAGTACTTC. Protein product: CASSPIHRDSKNIQYF.

The V call is TRBV14, the J call TRBJ1-4; D remains unclear. Germline values: CDR1 SGHDN, CDR2 FVKESK. Trimming pared 4 bases from V and 3 bases from J, leaving 9 bases between. The CDR3 runs 14 residues. CDR3: CASSLPEPNEKLFF. CDR3 DNA sequence: TGTGCCAGCAGCCTCCCCGAGCCTAATGAAAAACTGTTTTTT.

The chain combines TRBV14 with TRBJ1-6; possible D gene TRBD1, 5 bases. This CDR3 spans 14 amino acids. The V end lost 0 bases, the J end lost 19 bases, and 19 bases lay between the germline ends. Germline assignment: CDR1 SGHDN and CDR2 FVKESK. The CDR3 reads CASSQDMAGSPVHF. The CDR3 DNA sequence: TGTGCCAGCAGCCAAGATATGGCAGGGTCTCCAGTACACTTT.

The rearrangement joins TRBV11-2 to TRBJ2-3; TRBD2 agrees at 13 bases. The V and J ends lost 2 bases and 5 bases, in that order; junction bases with no gene match: 7. The CDR3 spans 17 residues. Germline V gene sequence: CDR1 SGHAT, CDR2 FQNNGV. The DNA of the CDR3 is TGTGCCAGCAGCTTATTTAGGACTAGCGGGAGTTTAGATACGCAGTATTTT. This gives the protein CASSLFRTSGSLDTQYF.

In DNA, the CDR3 is TGTGCCAGCAGTCCCGGGACAGGTGGAAACACCATATATTTT. Protein sequence: CASSPGTGGNTIYF. This rearrangement joins TRBV6-5 to TRBJ1-3, with 8 bases identical to TRBD1. CDR1 is MNHEY and CDR2 is SVGAGI in the germline V gene. The CDR3 contains 14 residues. Trimming took 5 bases from V and 3 from J; bases not matched to a gene: 3.

The J gene is TRBJ2-1, the V gene TRBV11-2; D is ambiguous. Looked up from germline, CDR1 is SGHAT and CDR2 is FQNNGV. V was cut by 5 bases and J by 8 bases, with 16 bases left in between. This CDR3 spans 14 amino acids. This chain's CDR3 is CASSIPSKQYEQFF. Here the CDR3 DNA reads TGTGCCAGCAGCATCCCTTCTAAACAGTATGAGCAGTTCTTC.

This rearrangement joins TRBV9 to TRBJ2-7; 9 nucleotides match TRBD1. V gave up 1 base and J gave up 2 bases; unmatched junction bases: 4. Germline CDR1 SGDLS, CDR2 YYNGEE. The CDR3 is 15 residues long. The CDR3 is CASSVSTGGPYEQYF. The DNA of the CDR3 is TGTGCCAGCAGCGTAAGTACAGGGGGCCCCTACGAGCAGTACTTC.

This clone is a singleton in its sample. This chain joins TRBV9 and TRBJ2-7; 7 bases agree with TRBD1. Germline V gives CDR1 SGDLS, CDR2 YYNGEE. The CDR3 is 15 amino acids. The V and J ends lost 0 bases and 3 bases, in that order; junction bases with no gene match: 6. CDR3 sequence (DNA): TGTGCCAGCAGCGTAGATGGGGACAGTTTCTACGAGCAGTACTTC. Protein: CASSVDGDSFYEQYF.

The chain couples TRBV5-1 to TRBJ2-1; 8 nucleotides match TRBD2. The CDR3 spans 15 residues. After removal of 3 bases from V and 0 bases from J, the junction contained 2 bases not matched to a gene. Germline V lookup: CDR1 SGHRS, CDR2 YFSETQ. The chain's CDR3 is CASSSTSVSYNEQFF. CDR3 in DNA: TGCGCCAGCAGCTCGACTAGCGTCTCCTACAATGAGCAGTTCTTC. Based on the CDR3 plus reference TRBV5-1 and TRBJ2-1, the full variable domain is KAGVTQTPRYLIKTRGQQVTLSCSPISGHRSVSWYQQTPGQGLQFLFEYFSETQRNKGNFPGRFSGRQFSNSRSEMNVSTLELGDSALYLCASSSTSVSYNEQFFGPGTRLTVL.

This clone occurred once. The V and J genes are TRBV4-3 and TRBJ2-1; 11 nucleotides align to TRBD2. CDR1 is LGHNA and CDR2 is YSLEER in the germline V gene. The CDR3 is made up of 16 amino acids. Losses at the gene ends were 0 bases for V and 8 bases for J; bases not matched to a gene: 6. CDR3 region: CASSQDPSGGLDEQFF. Written as DNA, the CDR3 is TGCGCCAGCAGCCAAGACCCTAGCGGGGGGCTGGATGAGCAGTTCTTC.

The V gene is TRBV27, the J gene TRBJ2-2, with 7 bases lining up with TRBD1. This CDR3 contains 14 residues. The V gene end was trimmed by 6 bases and the J gene end by 6 bases; junction bases not matched to a gene: 7. Germline V gene lookup returns CDR1 MNHEY and CDR2 SMNVEV (reference sequence). The CDR3 region is CASSRDSIPGELFF. The CDR3 DNA sequence: TGTGCCAGCAGCCGGGACAGCATTCCCGGGGAGCTGTTTTTT.

The chain has TRBV9 and TRBJ2-2, with 14 positions matching TRBD2. The CDR3 loop spans 17 amino acids. With V trimmed by 3 bases and J by 9 bases, 10 bases remained unmatched. CDR1 is SGDLS and CDR2 is YYNGEE in the germline V gene. The CDR3 nucleotides are TGTGCCAGCAGCGCCCCTCCGACTAGCGGGGGGGCTAGGGAGCTGTTTTTT. Its protein is CASSAPPTSGGARELFF. The variable domain in full, completed from reference TRBV9 and TRBJ2-2, reads DSGVTQTPKHLITATGQRVTLRCSPRSGDLSVYWYQQSLDQGLQFLIQYYNGEERAKGNILERFSAQQFPDLHSELNLSSLELGDSALYFCASSAPPTSGGARELFFGEGSRLTVL.

CDR3 in amino acids: CASSFKGLAGVGTDTQYF. CDR3 nucleotide sequence: TGTGCCAGCAGCTTCAAAGGTCTAGCGGGAGTCGGGACAGATACGCAGTATTTT. The chain couples TRBV11-3 to TRBJ2-3; 10 bases are a match to TRBD2. With 3 bases clipped from V and 3 bases from J, the junction kept 12 bases outside the gene matches. The length of the CDR3 is 18 residues. The germline CDR1 and CDR2 sequences are SGHNT and YENEEA. The whole variable domain, remainder taken from reference TRBV11-3 and TRBJ2-3, is EAGVVQSPRYKIIEKKQPVAFWCNPISGHNTLYWYLQNLGQGPELLIRYENEEAVDDSQLPKDRFSAERLKGVDSTLKIQPAELGDSAVYLCASSFKGLAGVGTDTQYFGPGTRLTVL.

This sequence joins TRBV5-4 and TRBJ1-2; maybe TRBD1 (6 bases). Per germline, CDR1 SGHNT and CDR2 YYREEE (reference sequence). This CDR3 comprises 15 residues. V was clipped by 2 bases and J by 5 bases, with 16 bases between them. This chain's CDR3 is CASSFLGRGDYGYTF. The CDR3 DNA reads TGTGCCAGCAGCTTCCTCGGCAGGGGCGATTATGGCTACACCTTC. Together with reference TRBV5-4 and TRBJ1-2, the CDR3 gives the full variable domain: ETGVTQSPTHLIKTRGQQVTLRCSSQSGHNTVSWYQQALGQGPQFIFQYYREEENGRGNFPPRFSGLQFPNYSSELNVNALELDDSALYLCASSFLGRGDYGYTFGSGTRLTVV.